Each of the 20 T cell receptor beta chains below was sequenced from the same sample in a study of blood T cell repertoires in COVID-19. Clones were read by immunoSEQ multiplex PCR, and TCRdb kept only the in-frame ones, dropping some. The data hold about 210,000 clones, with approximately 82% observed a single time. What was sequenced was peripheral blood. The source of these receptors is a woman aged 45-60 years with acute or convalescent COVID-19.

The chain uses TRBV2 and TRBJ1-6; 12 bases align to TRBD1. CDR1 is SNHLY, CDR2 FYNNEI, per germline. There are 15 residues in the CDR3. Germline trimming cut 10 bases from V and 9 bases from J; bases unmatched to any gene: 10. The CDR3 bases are TGTGCCAACCTCCGGGACAGGGGGCCTAGTTCACCCCTCCACTTT. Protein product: CANLRDRGPSSPLHF.

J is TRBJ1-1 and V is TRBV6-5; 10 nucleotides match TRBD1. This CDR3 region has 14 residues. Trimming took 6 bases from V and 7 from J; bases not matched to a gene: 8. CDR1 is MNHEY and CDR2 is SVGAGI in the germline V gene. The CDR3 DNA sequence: TGTGCCAGCAGCCCCCTCCGGGACAGGGGTGAAGCTTTCTTT. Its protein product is CASSPLRDRGEAFF.

DNA of the CDR3: TGTGCCAGTAGTCCAGCGGGACTAGCCTTCAATGAGCAGTTCTTC. Protein sequence: CASSPAGLAFNEQFF. The chain uses TRBV19 and TRBJ2-1; 9 nucleotides match TRBD2. In germline, CDR1 is LNHDA, CDR2 SQIVND (reference sequence). V was pared by 5 bases and J by 6 bases, with 8 bases of the junction left unmatched. The length of the CDR3 is 15 residues.

This CDR3 is CASAGMEAEQYF. The DNA for the CDR3 is TGTGCCAGCGCCGGAATGGAGGCCGAGCAGTACTTC. V and J are TRBV27 and TRBJ2-7, with D perhaps matching TRBD2 (5 bases). This CDR3 has 12 amino acids. Germline V gene lookup returns CDR1 MNHEY and CDR2 SMNVEV (reference sequence). Trimming left V 8 bases short and J 6 bases short, with 14 bases between.

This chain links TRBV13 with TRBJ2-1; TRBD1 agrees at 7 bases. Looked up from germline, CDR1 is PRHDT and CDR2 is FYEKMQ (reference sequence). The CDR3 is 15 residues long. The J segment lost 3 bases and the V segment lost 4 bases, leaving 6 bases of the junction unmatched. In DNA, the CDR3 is TGTGCCAGCAGCTCAAGACAGGGCGGCTACAATGAGCAGTTCTTC. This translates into CASSSRQGGYNEQFF.

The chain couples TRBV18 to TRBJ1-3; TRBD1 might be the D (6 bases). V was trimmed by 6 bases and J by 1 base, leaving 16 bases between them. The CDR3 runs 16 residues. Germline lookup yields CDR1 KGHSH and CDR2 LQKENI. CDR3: CASSVGQGNSGNTIYF. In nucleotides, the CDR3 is TGTGCCAGCTCGGTTGGCCAGGGGAATTCTGGAAACACCATATATTTT. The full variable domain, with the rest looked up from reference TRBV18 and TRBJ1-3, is NAGVMQNPRHLVRRRGQEARLRCSPMKGHSHVYWYRQLPEEGLKFMVYLQKENIIDESGMPKERFSAEFPKEGPSILRIQQVVRGDSAAYFCASSVGQGNSGNTIYFGEGSWLTVV.

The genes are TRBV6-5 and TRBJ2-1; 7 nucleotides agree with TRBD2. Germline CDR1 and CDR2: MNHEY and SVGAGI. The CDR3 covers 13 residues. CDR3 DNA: TGTGCTTCCAGGCTAGCGGACTACAATGAGCAGTTCTTC. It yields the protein CASRLADYNEQFF.

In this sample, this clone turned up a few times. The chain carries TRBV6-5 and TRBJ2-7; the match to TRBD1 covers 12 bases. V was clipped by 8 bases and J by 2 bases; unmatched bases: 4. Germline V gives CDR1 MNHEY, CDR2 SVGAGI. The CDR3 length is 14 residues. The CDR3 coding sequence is TGTGCCAGCGGGGACAGGGGGCATCCCTACGAGCAGTACTTC. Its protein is CASGDRGHPYEQYF.

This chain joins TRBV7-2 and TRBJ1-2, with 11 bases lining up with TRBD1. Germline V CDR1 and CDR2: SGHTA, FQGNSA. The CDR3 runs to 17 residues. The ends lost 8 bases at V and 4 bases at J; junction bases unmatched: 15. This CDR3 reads CASGLGDGQGAGYGYTF. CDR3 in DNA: TGTGCCAGCGGTCTGGGAGACGGACAGGGGGCCGGCTATGGCTACACCTTC.

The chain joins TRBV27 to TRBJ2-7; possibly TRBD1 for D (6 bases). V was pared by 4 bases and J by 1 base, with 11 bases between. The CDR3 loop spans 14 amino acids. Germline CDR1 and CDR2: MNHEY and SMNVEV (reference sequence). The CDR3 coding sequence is TGTGCCAGCAGTTCTTTACAGGGTTCCTACGAGCAGTACTTC. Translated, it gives CASSSLQGSYEQYF.

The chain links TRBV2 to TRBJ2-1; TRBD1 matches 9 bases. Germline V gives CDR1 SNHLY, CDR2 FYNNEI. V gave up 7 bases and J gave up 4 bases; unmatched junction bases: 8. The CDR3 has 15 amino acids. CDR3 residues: CASKPGQGPYNEQFF. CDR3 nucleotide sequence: TGTGCCAGCAAACCGGGACAGGGCCCGTACAATGAGCAGTTCTTC.

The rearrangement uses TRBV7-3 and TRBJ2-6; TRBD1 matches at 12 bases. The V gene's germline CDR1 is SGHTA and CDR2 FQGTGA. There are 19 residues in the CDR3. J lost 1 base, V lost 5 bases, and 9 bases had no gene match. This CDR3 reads CASSKAGQGARSGANVLTF. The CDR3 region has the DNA TGTGCCAGCAGCAAAGCGGGACAGGGGGCGAGATCTGGGGCCAACGTCCTGACTTTC.

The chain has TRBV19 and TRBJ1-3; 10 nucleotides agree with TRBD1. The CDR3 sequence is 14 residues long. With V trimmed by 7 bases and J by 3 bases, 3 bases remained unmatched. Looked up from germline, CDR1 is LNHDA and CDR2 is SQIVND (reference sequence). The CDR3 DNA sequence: TGTGCCAGTATCCGGACAGGGGGTGGAAACACCATATATTTT. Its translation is CASIRTGGGNTIYF.

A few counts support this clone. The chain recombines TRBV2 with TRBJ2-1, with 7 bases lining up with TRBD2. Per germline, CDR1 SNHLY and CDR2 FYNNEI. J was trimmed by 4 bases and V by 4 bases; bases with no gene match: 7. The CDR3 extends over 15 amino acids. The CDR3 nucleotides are TGTGCCAGCAGTGTGGATGGCGGGGGATACAATGAGCAGTTCTTC. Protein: CASSVDGGGYNEQFF.

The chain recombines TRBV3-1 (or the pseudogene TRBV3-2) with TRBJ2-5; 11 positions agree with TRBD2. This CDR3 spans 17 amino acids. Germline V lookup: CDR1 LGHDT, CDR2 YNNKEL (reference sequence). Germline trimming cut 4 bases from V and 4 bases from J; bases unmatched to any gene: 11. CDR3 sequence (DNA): TGTGCCAGCAGCCCCTCGGTTAGCGGGAGGGCCCGAGAGACCCAGTACTTC. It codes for CASSPSVSGRARETQYF.

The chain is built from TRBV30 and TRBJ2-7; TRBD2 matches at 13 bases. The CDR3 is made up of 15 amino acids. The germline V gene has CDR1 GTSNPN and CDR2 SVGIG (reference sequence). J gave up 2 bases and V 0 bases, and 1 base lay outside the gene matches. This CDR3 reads CAWSVGLAGAYEQYF. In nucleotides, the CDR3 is TGTGCCTGGAGTGTAGGACTAGCGGGAGCCTACGAGCAGTACTTC.

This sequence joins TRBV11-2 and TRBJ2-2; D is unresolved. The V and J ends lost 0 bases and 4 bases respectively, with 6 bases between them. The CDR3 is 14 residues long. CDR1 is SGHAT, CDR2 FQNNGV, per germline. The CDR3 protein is CASSLEVGTGELFF. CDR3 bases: TGTGCCAGCAGCTTAGAGGTCGGCACCGGGGAGCTGTTTTTT.

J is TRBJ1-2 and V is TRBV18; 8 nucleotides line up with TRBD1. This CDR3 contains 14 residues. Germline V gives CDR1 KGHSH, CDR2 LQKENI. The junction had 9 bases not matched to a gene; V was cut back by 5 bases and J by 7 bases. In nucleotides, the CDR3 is TGTGCCAGCTCATCGAACACAGGGGGGACTGGCTACACCTTC. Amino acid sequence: CASSSNTGGTGYTF.

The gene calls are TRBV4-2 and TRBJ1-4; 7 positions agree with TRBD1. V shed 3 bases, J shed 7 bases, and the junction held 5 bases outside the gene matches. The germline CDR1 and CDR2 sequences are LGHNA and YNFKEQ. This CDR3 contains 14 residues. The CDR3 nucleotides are TGTGCCAGCAGCCAGGGTGGACAGGTTGAAAAACTGTTTTTT. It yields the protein CASSQGGQVEKLFF.

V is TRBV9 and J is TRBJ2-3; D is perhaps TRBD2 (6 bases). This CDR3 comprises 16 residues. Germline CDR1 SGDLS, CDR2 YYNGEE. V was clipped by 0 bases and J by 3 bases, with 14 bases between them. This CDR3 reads CASSVVGGKLTDTQYF. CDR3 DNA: TGTGCCAGCAGCGTAGTTGGCGGGAAGTTGACAGATACGCAGTATTTT.